Below, 25 T cell receptor beta chains from the same sample are listed, as sequenced in a study of T cell responses to AZD1222 COVID-19 vaccine. This table comes from immunoSEQ multiplex PCR, and its TCRdb copy is limited to in-frame clones, with some not included. The table records 150,000 or so clones, under 95% of them present only once. The starting material was peripheral blood, obtained on day 0 of AZD1222 vaccination. The receptors here all came from an adult in good health.

The chain combines TRBV10-1 with TRBJ2-1; tentatively, D is TRBD1 (6 bases). CDR3 length: 13 amino acids. Germline CDR1 reads WNHNN; CDR2 reads SYGVQD (reference sequence). V lost 5 bases, J lost 9 bases, and 14 bases lay in between. The CDR3 sequence: CASSQHRVCEQFF. The DNA of the CDR3 is TGCGCCAGCAGTCAACACAGGGTTTGTGAGCAGTTCTTC.

The J gene is TRBJ1-1, the V gene TRBV9; D is ambiguous. Germline V gene data show CDR1 as SGDLS and CDR2 as YYNGEE. V was cut by 0 bases and J by 1 base, with 10 bases left in between. There are 15 residues in the CDR3. The CDR3 loop is CASSVVRLRNTEAFF. The DNA for the CDR3 is TGTGCCAGCAGCGTAGTTCGTCTCCGGAACACTGAAGCTTTCTTT.

The chain has TRBV14 and TRBJ2-7; 11 bases line up with TRBD1. V shed 4 bases and J 4 bases; nucleotides not matched to a gene: 9. Germline values: CDR1 SGHDN, CDR2 FVKESK. The CDR3 contains 16 residues. CDR3 sequence: CASSRIRTGGVYEQYF. DNA of the CDR3: TGTGCCAGCAGCCGAATACGGACAGGGGGCGTTTACGAGCAGTACTTC. Full variable domain (missing parts from reference TRBV14 and TRBJ2-7): EAGVTQFPSHSVIEKGQTVTLRCDPISGHDNLYWYRRVMGKEIKFLLHFVKESKQDESGMPNNRFLAERTGGTYSTLKVQPAELEDSGVYFCASSRIRTGGVYEQYFGPGTRLTVT.

This clone was detected only once. The V call is TRBV7-9, the J call TRBJ2-5; 8 bases fit TRBD1. This CDR3 comprises 14 residues. The V and J ends lost 5 bases and 5 bases, in that order; junction bases with no gene match: 7. Germline loops: CDR1 SEHNR, CDR2 FQNEAQ (reference sequence). For the CDR3, the DNA is TGTGCCAGCAGCCCCGGACAGGGTATGGAGACCCAGTACTTC. Protein sequence: CASSPGQGMETQYF.

The rearrangement uses TRBV5-1 and TRBJ2-7, with D tentatively TRBD1 (7 bases). Germline V gene data show CDR1 as SGHRS and CDR2 as YFSETQ. The CDR3 covers 15 residues. Deletions cut 3 bases from V and 3 bases from J, with 16 bases between. CDR3: CASSSGGTAFYEQYF. The CDR3 coding sequence is TGCGCCAGCAGCTCAGGGGGGACAGCTTTCTACGAGCAGTACTTC.

The chain employs TRBV2 and TRBJ2-1; D gene uncertain. The V end was cut by 6 bases, the J end by 4 bases, with 7 bases between. This CDR3 is 12 amino acids long. Germline V CDR1 and CDR2: SNHLY, FYNNEI. CDR3 protein: CASRRQYNEQFF. The CDR3, as DNA: TGTGCCAGCAGGAGGCAGTACAATGAGCAGTTCTTC.

This chain connects TRBV18 to TRBJ1-3, with D possibly TRBD1 on 5 matching bases. The germline gives CDR1 KGHSH, CDR2 LQKENI. CDR3 length: 16 residues. V dropped 8 bases and J dropped 0 bases, with 17 bases sitting between them. CDR3 sequence reads: CASRGTRGSSGNTIYF. Written as DNA, the CDR3 is TGTGCCAGCCGAGGGACTCGCGGAAGCTCTGGAAACACCATATATTTT.

The J gene is TRBJ2-3, the V gene TRBV7-9, with 7 positions matching TRBD2. V dropped 1 base and J dropped 10; count of bases not matched to a gene: 11. CDR3 size: 15 residues. Germline CDR1 SEHNR, CDR2 FQNEAQ (reference sequence). The chain's CDR3 is CASSLGLAPTAAQYF. The CDR3 DNA follows: TGTGCCAGCAGCTTAGGACTAGCCCCTACAGCGGCGCAGTATTTT.

The rearrangement joins TRBV6-5 to TRBJ1-2, with D perhaps matching TRBD1 (6 bases). Germline V gives CDR1 MNHEY, CDR2 SVGAGI. This CDR3 has 14 amino acids. V was pared by 2 bases and J by 4 bases, with 11 bases between. CDR3 in amino acids: CASSYTTGIYGYTF. The CDR3 DNA follows: TGTGCCAGCAGTTACACGACAGGAATCTATGGCTACACCTTC.

The chain uses TRBV19 and TRBJ2-2; TRBD1 or TRBD2 may be the D gene (6 bases each). CDR1 and CDR2 (germline): LNHDA, SQIVND (reference sequence). CDR3 length equals 16 residues. The V and J ends lost 5 bases and 6 bases respectively, with 19 bases between them. The CDR3 sequence is CASSVLGGHSAGELFF. The DNA for the CDR3 is TGTGCCAGTAGTGTCCTCGGGGGCCACTCGGCCGGGGAGCTGTTTTTT.

The sample holds one count of this clone. The CDR3 DNA is TGTGCCAGCAGCCAAGATCATTTTCCCCCCGGAGGGATGTTTAACACCGGGGAGCTGTTTTTT. This translates into CASSQDHFPPGGMFNTGELFF. The rearrangement joins TRBV4-2 to TRBJ2-2; D might be TRBD2 (6 bases). V dropped 0 bases and J dropped 2 bases, with 25 bases sitting between them. This CDR3 has 21 amino acids. CDR1 and CDR2 from the germline V gene are LGHNA and YNFKEQ.

This chain's CDR3 is CASSVHLATDTQYF. The CDR3 nucleotides read TGTGCCAGCAGCGTCCATCTAGCGACAGATACGCAGTATTTT. The V call is TRBV9, the J call TRBJ2-3; TRBD2 is a possible D gene (6 bases). CDR1 SGDLS and CDR2 YYNGEE come from the germline V gene. V gave up 2 bases and J gave up 3 bases, with 10 bases separating them. The CDR3 runs 14 residues. Variable domain in full (rest from reference TRBV9 and TRBJ2-3): DSGVTQTPKHLITATGQRVTLRCSPRSGDLSVYWYQQSLDQGLQFLIQYYNGEERAKGNILERFSAQQFPDLHSELNLSSLELGDSALYFCASSVHLATDTQYFGPGTRLTVL.

This clone was found once. J is TRBJ2-5 and V is TRBV7-2, with D possibly being TRBD2 (6 bases). The germline gives CDR1 SGHTA, CDR2 FQGNSA. The CDR3 has 15 residues. V gave up 2 bases and J gave up 4 bases, with 14 bases separating them. CDR3 DNA: TGTGCCAGCAGCTTAACGCGGGGTAGACTAGAGACCCAGTACTTC. Residues: CASSLTRGRLETQYF.

The genes are TRBV7-3 and TRBJ2-3; D gene uncertain. CDR1 SGHTA and CDR2 FQGTGA come from the germline V gene. Trimming took 0 bases from V and 4 from J, leaving 2 bases between them. CDR3 length: 12 amino acids. CDR3 protein: CASSLTPDTQYF. The CDR3 bases are TGTGCCAGCAGCTTAACCCCAGATACGCAGTATTTT.

The chain has TRBV30 and TRBJ1-4, with D maybe TRBD1 (6 bases). Trimming cost V 1 base and J 11 bases, with 14 bases left between them. The CDR3 is 13 amino acids. Per germline, CDR1 GTSNPN and CDR2 SVGIG (reference sequence). CDR3 sequence reads: CAWSAGQSVKLFF. The CDR3 DNA reads as TGTGCCTGGAGTGCAGGACAGTCAGTTAAACTGTTTTTT.

This clone was counted a few times. The rearrangement joins TRBV12-3 or TRBV12-4 to TRBJ1-2, with D maybe TRBD1 (5 bases). V gave up 5 bases and J gave up 3 bases, with 10 bases separating them. The CDR3 has 13 residues. The CDR3, as DNA: TGTGCCAGCAGTGGGGCCGGGGACTATGGCTACACCTTC. This sequence encodes CASSGAGDYGYTF.

The rearrangement joins TRBV4-3 to TRBJ2-2; no definite D call. The CDR3 is 17 residues long. From germline, CDR1 is LGHNA and CDR2 YSLEER. V was shortened by 0 bases and J by 0 bases, with 11 bases between the two germline ends. In nucleotides, the CDR3 is TGCGCCAGCAGCCAAGATCTTCGGATCTCGAACACCGGGGAGCTGTTTTTT. Its protein product is CASSQDLRISNTGELFF.

Concerning this clone: At the DNA level, this CDR3 is encoded by other sequences in the same sample as well. J is TRBJ2-3 and V is TRBV6-2 or TRBV6-3; D uncertain. Germline CDR1 is MNHEY and CDR2 is SVGEGT. The ends were cut back, 6 bases at V and 6 bases at J, with 7 bases in the middle. The CDR3 runs 11 residues. The CDR3 DNA is TGTGCCAGCAGCCCCGGTGATACGCAGTATTTT. It is translated as CASSPGDTQYF.

The J gene is TRBJ2-7, the V gene TRBV7-2, with 13 positions matching TRBD2. The germline V gene has CDR1 SGHTA and CDR2 FQGNSA. This CDR3 region has 17 residues. Trimming at V came to 5 bases and at J to 0 bases, leaving 7 bases not matched to a gene. This CDR3 is CASSTRTSGGFSYEQYF. The DNA for the CDR3 is TGTGCCAGCAGCACGCGGACTAGCGGGGGATTCTCCTACGAGCAGTACTTC.

Remarks on this clone: A read error is likely, as this CDR3 ends without the conserved phenylalanine or tryptophan. No DNA is shown, since the ends of the CDR3 on it are uncertain; the CDR3 is the one TCRdb lists. J is TRBJ2-2 and V is TRBV6-2 or TRBV6-3; the DNA was not used to check the table's D call, TRBD2. CDR1 and CDR2 (germline): MNHEY, SVGEGT. Both ends counted, the CDR3 spans 13 residues. The CDR3 here is CASSRTWLGSCFL.

The CDR3 spells CASSQEGRGPLHF. The CDR3 DNA reads as TGTGCCAGCAGCCAAGAAGGGAGAGGACCCCTCCACTTT. V and J are TRBV14 and TRBJ1-6; D uncertain. Trimming took off 0 bases at V and 12 bases at J, with 9 bases between the two ends. This CDR3 is 13 amino acids long. Germline V gene data show CDR1 as SGHDN and CDR2 as FVKESK.

The chain is built from TRBV2 and TRBJ1-1, with 7 bases lining up with TRBD1. The CDR3 contains 14 residues. Losses at the gene ends were 5 bases for V and 4 bases for J; bases not matched to a gene: 7. CDR1 and CDR2 (germline): SNHLY, FYNNEI. In nucleotides, the CDR3 is TGTGCCAGCAGTTATACAGGGGATAGCACTGAAGCTTTCTTT. Translation gives CASSYTGDSTEAFF.

V usage is TRBV13 and J usage is TRBJ1-2; D uncertain. The germline V gene encodes CDR1 PRHDT and CDR2 FYEKMQ (reference sequence). The CDR3 has 12 amino acids. Trimming cost V 0 bases and J 7 bases, with 6 bases left between them. CDR3 protein: CASSLGKVGYTF. CDR3 DNA sequence: TGTGCCAGCAGCTTAGGAAAGGTTGGCTACACCTTC.

This clone has only a few counts. The chain uses TRBV2 and TRBJ2-7; no definite D call. CDR3 length equals 14 residues. V lost 5 bases, J lost 0 bases, and 11 bases lay in between. Per the germline V gene, CDR1 is SNHLY and CDR2 is FYNNEI. The CDR3 DNA is TGTGCCAGCAGTCCACACCTCAACTCCTACGAGCAGTACTTC. Its translation is CASSPHLNSYEQYF.

This rearrangement joins TRBV10-3 to TRBJ2-7; 7 nucleotides line up with TRBD2. CDR3 length equals 15 residues. The germline CDR1 and CDR2 sequences are ENHRY and SYGVKD. Trimming at V came to 1 base and at J to 6 bases, leaving 9 bases not matched to a gene. The CDR3 sequence: CAISEWEGSAGEQYF. The CDR3 DNA is TGTGCCATCAGTGAGTGGGAGGGGAGCGCCGGCGAGCAGTACTTC.